This TCR beta chain was captured in a study of long-term antiretroviral therapy in people with HIV. Points from the study as a whole: Repertoires looked antigen-experienced, with only a slight naive shift after ART. Pre-ART expanded clones dominated the repertoire at every time point.

On this clone: Its antigen is as yet unknown.

immunoSEQ v3.0 was run at survey level. Sequencing was performed with immunoSEQ multiplex PCR; in TCRdb, only in-frame clones are kept and a portion is missing. The repertoire holds under 50,000 clones, with around nine tenths as singletons. Donors needed at least one pre-ART PBMC sample plus at least two post-ART samples. CDR1 is MNHEY and CDR2 is SVGAGI in the germline V gene. The CDR3 totals 13 residues. V was trimmed by 2 bases and J by 6 bases, leaving 10 bases between them. The chain links TRBV6-5 to TRBJ1-1; a weak D match, TRBD1 (6 bases). This sample comprised unsorted PBMCs, obtained just before starting antiretroviral therapy. The TCR sequence derives from a young woman with HIV. CDR3 bases: TGTGCCAGCAGTTACCCAGGGGCCCCTGAAGCTTTCTTT. Amino acids: CASSYPGAPEAFF.